These 30 T cell receptor beta chains were all obtained from the same sample, sequenced in a study of cytomegalovirus exposure and HLA in healthy donors (dated by TCRdb to about 2017). Library prep was done by the immunoSEQ multiplex PCR assay. A mixture of 60 forward primers for TCR Vbeta segments and 13 reverse primers for TCR Jbeta segments was used in the multiplex PCR. The table comes from immuneACCESS by way of TCRdb, which keeps in-frame sequences with V and J called. Part of the clones is missing from these tables; in studies checked, under half for an unresolved V gene and the rest for unknown reasons. The sample table gives about 77,000 clones. The ten biggest clones cover about an eighth of the sample. Sequencing used PBMCs. These TCRs come from a man aged 45 to 65 in good health and CMV-seropositive.

The V gene is TRBV27, the J gene TRBJ2-3, with 10 nucleotides matching TRBD1. CDR3 length: 15 residues. Germline assignment: CDR1 MNHEY and CDR2 SMNVEV (reference sequence). V lost 1 base, J lost 4 bases, and 2 bases stayed unmatched. This CDR3 is CASSLWTGGSDTQYF. CDR3 DNA sequence: TGTGCCAGCAGTTTATGGACAGGGGGTTCAGATACGCAGTATTTT.

The genes are TRBV29-1 and TRBJ2-1; tentatively, D is TRBD2 (6 bases). CDR3 length: 12 residues. The V and J ends lost 6 bases and 14 bases respectively, with 20 bases between them. CDR1 is SQVTM, CDR2 ANQGSEA, per germline. CDR3 sequence (DNA): TGCAGCGTCTTTGGCGGGGCCCCAATCGAGTTCTTC. It specifies CSVFGGAPIEFF.

The chain employs TRBV9 and TRBJ2-3; a weak D match, TRBD2 (6 bases). This CDR3 region has 15 residues. Germline CDR1 and CDR2: SGDLS and YYNGEE. V lost 0 bases and J lost 5, with 13 bases in between. The CDR3, as DNA: TGTGCCAGCAGCGTAGCGGCGGGACGGGGAGATACGCAGTATTTT. This gives the protein CASSVAAGRGDTQYF.

The chain is built from TRBV6-1 and TRBJ2-1; the match to TRBD1 covers 7 bases. This CDR3 has 16 residues. From germline, CDR1 is MNHNS and CDR2 SASEGT. The V and J ends lost 3 bases and 5 bases, in that order; junction bases with no gene match: 10. Here the CDR3 DNA reads TGTGCCAGCAGTGATCCCCGGGACAGAGGTGACAATGAGCAGTTCTTC. This codes for CASSDPRDRGDNEQFF.

V gene TRBV27 combines with J gene TRBJ2-7, with D maybe TRBD2 (5 bases). The CDR3 contains 15 residues. Trimming shortened V by 5 bases and J by 3 bases, and 17 bases separated the two germline ends. Germline V gene data show CDR1 as MNHEY and CDR2 as SMNVEV (reference sequence). CDR3: CASSALSAEDYEQYF. The CDR3 region has the DNA TGTGCCAGCAGTGCCCTCAGCGCGGAGGACTACGAGCAGTACTTC.

V usage is TRBV5-6 and J usage is TRBJ2-7; 8 bases map to TRBD1. With 4 bases clipped from V and 0 bases from J, the junction kept 6 bases outside the gene matches. This CDR3 has 15 amino acids. Germline CDR1 reads SGHDT; CDR2 reads YYEEEE. The CDR3 spells CASSLTGVTSYEQYF. The CDR3 nucleotides are TGTGCCAGCAGCCTGACAGGGGTCACCTCCTACGAGCAGTACTTC.

The rearrangement joins TRBV4-2 to TRBJ1-6; D remains unclear. Trimming shortened V by 0 bases and J by 0 bases, and 6 bases separated the two germline ends. The germline V gene encodes CDR1 LGHNA and CDR2 YNFKEQ. The CDR3 covers 16 residues. DNA of the CDR3: TGTGCCAGCAGCCAAGATATGAGCTCCTATAATTCACCCCTCCACTTT. Translation gives CASSQDMSSYNSPLHF.

The CDR3 sequence: CASSQDRGSFNYGYTF. CDR3 nucleotide sequence: TGTGCCAGCAGCCAAGACAGGGGAAGTTTTAACTATGGCTACACCTTC. The chain is built from TRBV4-2 and TRBJ1-2; D is possibly TRBD1 (6 bases). CDR3 size: 16 residues. Germline CDR1 LGHNA, CDR2 YNFKEQ. The V end was cut by 0 bases, the J end by 1 base, with 12 bases between.

J is TRBJ1-1 and V is TRBV29-1; TRBD1 might be the D (6 bases). CDR3 length equals 15 residues. With 4 bases removed from V and 0 bases from J, the gap between germline ends came to 15 bases. The germline V gene encodes CDR1 SQVTM and CDR2 ANQGSEA. The CDR3: CSVGRTGTVNTEAFF. In nucleotides, the CDR3 is TGCAGCGTTGGAAGAACAGGGACGGTGAACACTGAAGCTTTCTTT.

The chain has TRBV5-1 and TRBJ1-1; 7 nucleotides match TRBD1. Unmatched junction bases numbered 3, after V lost 0 bases and J lost 4 bases. This CDR3 is 14 amino acids long. Per germline, CDR1 SGHRS and CDR2 YFSETQ. The CDR3 loop is CASSLGTGSTEAFF. The CDR3 region has the DNA TGCGCCAGCAGCTTGGGGACAGGCAGCACTGAAGCTTTCTTT.

The chain combines TRBV6-1 with TRBJ2-7; D remains ambiguous. This CDR3 is built from 15 residues. The V end lost 2 bases, the J end lost 0 bases, and 11 bases lay between the germline ends. Per germline, CDR1 MNHNS and CDR2 SASEGT. The CDR3 here is CASSELGWGSYEQYV. CDR3 bases: TGTGCCAGCAGTGAACTCGGATGGGGCTCCTACGAGCAGTACGTC.

The chain is built from TRBV13 and TRBJ2-7, with TRBD1 matching over 8 bases. Germline assignment: CDR1 PRHDT and CDR2 FYEKMQ (reference sequence). This CDR3 region has 14 residues. V lost 5 bases and J lost 3; bases outside the gene matches: 6. The CDR3 DNA reads TGTGCCAGCAGCGCCGGGACAGGAATCTACGAGCAGTACTTC. Encoded protein: CASSAGTGIYEQYF.

The genes are TRBV6-5 and TRBJ1-4; TRBD1 matches 8 bases. The CDR3 is made up of 15 amino acids. Germline values: CDR1 MNHEY, CDR2 SVGAGI. V lost 0 bases, J lost 7 bases, and 4 bases stayed unmatched. This chain's CDR3 is CASSYSSGGGEKLFF. CDR3 sequence (DNA): TGTGCCAGCAGTTACTCGTCAGGGGGCGGTGAAAAACTGTTTTTT.

CDR3 in DNA: TGTGCCAGTAGTATAGGGCAGGGGATATACAATGAGCAGTTCTTC. This sequence encodes CASSIGQGIYNEQFF. The rearrangement links TRBV19 to TRBJ2-1, with TRBD1 as a possible D gene (6 bases). Germline CDR1 and CDR2: LNHDA and SQIVND (reference sequence). The V end lost 1 base, the J end lost 4 bases, and 11 bases lay between the germline ends. The CDR3 has 15 residues.

This rearrangement joins TRBV27 to TRBJ1-1; no reliable D call. CDR1 and CDR2 from the germline V gene are MNHEY and SMNVEV (reference sequence). The CDR3 sequence is 11 residues long. V lost 6 bases, J lost 4 bases, and 6 bases lay in between. For the CDR3, the DNA is TGTGCCAGCAGCCGGGGCACTGAAGCTTTCTTT. This codes for CASSRGTEAFF.

The V gene is TRBV7-2, the J gene TRBJ2-4; perhaps TRBD2 as D (6 bases). The CDR3 contains 11 residues. CDR1 and CDR2 from the germline V gene are SGHTA and FQGNSA. V was cut by 4 bases and J by 9 bases, with 7 bases left in between. The DNA for the CDR3 is TGTGCCAGCAGCTGGGGAGGCATTCAGTACTTC. Its translation: CASSWGGIQYF.

As regards this clone: Relative to the germline gene, one junction end is altered; a read error may explain this. The CDR3 DNA is TGCGCCAGCAGCCCCAGACTAGCGGGGGTCTACAATGAGCAGTTCTTC. Protein sequence: CASSPRLAGVYNEQFF. The rearrangement joins TRBV11-2 to TRBJ2-1; 12 bases fit TRBD2. Germline CDR1 and CDR2: SGHAT and FQNNGV. This CDR3 region has 16 residues.

The chain uses TRBV2 and TRBJ1-2; weak D call: TRBD1 (6 bases). The CDR3 consists of 14 residues. Germline assignment: CDR1 SNHLY and CDR2 FYNNEI. V lost 7 bases and J lost 4, with 16 bases in between. CDR3 DNA: TGTGCCAGCATCCCTGACAGGCTCATCTATGGCTACACCTTC. This translates into CASIPDRLIYGYTF.

The genes are TRBV5-1 and TRBJ2-2, with no clear D. The CDR3 has 13 amino acids. Germline CDR1 and CDR2: SGHRS and YFSETQ. V was shortened by 0 bases and J by 4 bases, with 4 bases between the two germline ends. The CDR3 nucleotides read TGCGCCAGCAGCTTGGTCGTCACCGGGGAGCTGTTTTTT. Translation: CASSLVVTGELFF. Full variable domain (remainder filled in from reference TRBV5-1 and TRBJ2-2): KAGVTQTPRYLIKTRGQQVTLSCSPISGHRSVSWYQQTPGQGLQFLFEYFSETQRNKGNFPGRFSGRQFSNSRSEMNVSTLELGDSALYLCASSLVVTGELFFGEGSRLTVL.

This sequence joins TRBV21-1 and TRBJ2-2; the DNA was not compared with TRBD1, the D call given in the table. TRBV21-1 is labeled a pseudogene. The CDR3 covers 17 residues. CDR3 region: CASSVDTGGESTGELFF. The CDR3, as DNA: TGTGCCAGCAGCGTGGACACAGGGGGCGAAAGCACCGGGGAGCTGTTTTTT.

J is TRBJ2-1 and V is TRBV5-1; D possibly corresponds to TRBD1 (6 bases). Per germline, CDR1 SGHRS and CDR2 YFSETQ. This CDR3 region has 16 residues. Trimming removed 4 bases at V and 8 bases at J, with 22 bases between. DNA for the CDR3: TGCGCCAGCAGCCTCTCCCCAGGGGACCTGAGCGATGAGCAGTTCTTC. It translates to CASSLSPGDLSDEQFF.

The rearrangement joins TRBV6-5 to TRBJ1-2; D remains unclear. CDR1 is MNHEY and CDR2 is SVGAGI in the germline V gene. Trimming cost V 5 bases and J 0 bases, with 7 bases left between them. The CDR3 spans 13 residues. CDR3: CASSAGANYGYTF. DNA for the CDR3: TGTGCCAGCAGTGCCGGGGCTAACTATGGCTACACCTTC.

The V and J genes are TRBV7-2 and TRBJ2-5, with TRBD2 as a possible D gene (7 bases). CDR3 size: 14 residues. Between the trimmed V and J ends, which lost 3 bases and 4 bases, there was a span of 12 bases. Germline V CDR1 and CDR2: SGHTA, FQGNSA. The DNA for the CDR3 is TGTGCCAGCAGCTTGGGGGGGCAGGGAGAGACCCAGTACTTC. It encodes CASSLGGQGETQYF.

This rearrangement joins TRBV27 to TRBJ1-1; D is ambiguous. The germline CDR1 and CDR2 sequences are MNHEY and SMNVEV (reference sequence). The V and J ends lost 5 bases and 1 base respectively, with 8 bases between them. This CDR3 spans 13 amino acids. CDR3: CASSSNQNTEAFF. The DNA of the CDR3 is TGTGCCAGCAGTAGCAACCAGAACACTGAAGCTTTCTTT.

The gene calls are TRBV9 and TRBJ1-5; tentatively, D is TRBD1 (6 bases). V was cut by 0 bases and J by 6 bases, with 10 bases left in between. Germline V gene lookup returns CDR1 SGDLS and CDR2 YYNGEE. The CDR3 runs to 14 residues. DNA of the CDR3: TGTGCCAGCAGCGTAGCTCCAGGGGCTCAGCCCCAGCATTTT. Amino acid sequence: CASSVAPGAQPQHF.

The rearrangement links TRBV6-6 to TRBJ1-2; 9 bases fit TRBD1. Germline CDR1 reads MNHNY; CDR2 reads SVGAGI (reference sequence). The CDR3 runs to 13 residues. Losses at the gene ends were 7 bases for V and 8 bases for J; bases not matched to a gene: 8. This CDR3 reads CASMGQGGQGYTF. The DNA for the CDR3 is TGTGCCAGCATGGGACAGGGAGGTCAAGGCTACACCTTC.

The chain employs TRBV5-1 and TRBJ1-2; D possibly corresponds to TRBD1 (5 bases). Trimming shortened V by 2 bases and J by 5 bases, and 13 bases separated the two germline ends. Germline loops: CDR1 SGHRS, CDR2 YFSETQ. This CDR3 is 14 amino acids long. DNA for the CDR3: TGCGCCAGCAGCTTATCGGCAGGGCGATATGGCTACACCTTC. Its translation: CASSLSAGRYGYTF.

The chain couples TRBV6-1 to TRBJ1-4; D not resolved. From germline, CDR1 is MNHNS and CDR2 SASEGT. V was pared by 3 bases and J by 7 bases, with 15 bases between. The CDR3 consists of 15 residues. The CDR3 nucleotides are TGTGCCAGCAGTGACTCGGGCGGGTTGGGTGAAAAACTGTTTTTT. It specifies CASSDSGGLGEKLFF.

The rearrangement links TRBV7-8 to TRBJ2-1; maybe TRBD1 (6 bases). There are 15 residues in the CDR3. Germline CDR1 SGHVS, CDR2 FQNEAQ. Trimming removed 2 bases at V and 4 bases at J, with 12 bases between. CDR3: CASSLFDRSYNEQFF. CDR3 in DNA: TGTGCCAGCAGCTTATTCGACAGGAGTTACAATGAGCAGTTCTTC.

V and J are TRBV18 and TRBJ1-4, with TRBD1 as a possible D gene (5 bases). Looked up from germline, CDR1 is KGHSH and CDR2 is LQKENI. The CDR3 extends over 14 amino acids. The V gene lost 2 bases and the J gene lost 4 bases, with 8 bases spanning the gap. CDR3: CASSPRQNNEKLFF. The CDR3 DNA follows: TGTGCCAGCTCACCAAGACAGAATAATGAAAAACTGTTTTTT. Complete variable domain (other parts from reference TRBV18 and TRBJ1-4): NAGVMQNPRHLVRRRGQEARLRCSPMKGHSHVYWYRQLPEEGLKFMVYLQKENIIDESGMPKERFSAEFPKEGPSILRIQQVVRGDSAAYFCASSPRQNNEKLFFGSGTQLSVL.